These 30 T cell receptor beta chains share one sample of origin, sequenced in a study of blood T cells in healthy people across ages. A second roughly 6 to 12 cycle PCR used barcoded and J-beta primers. MiXCR, applied by TCRdb to the 5' RACE reads, yields one record per CDR3 protein. The sample lists 650,000 to 800,000 distinct CDR3 sequences; 40% to 50% were seen once. Input material: blood. These receptors all come from a man aged 60 to 75 in good health.

About this clonotype: This sequence may be a read error, since a much larger clone differs from it by one base. V is TRBV15 and J is TRBJ2-7; tentatively, D is TRBD2 (6 bases). Trimming pared 0 bases from V and 1 base from J, leaving 13 bases between. CDR3 length: 16 amino acids. CDR1 is LNHNV, CDR2 YYDKDF, per germline (reference sequence). Here the CDR3 reads CATSRDDEGGSYEQYF. For the CDR3, the DNA is TGTGCCACCAGCAGAGATGACGAGGGAGGATCCTACGAGCAGTACTTC.

This clonotype was observed many times. The genes are TRBV29-1 and TRBJ2-1; 11 bases are a match to TRBD2. The CDR3 loop spans 15 amino acids. The J segment lost 4 bases and the V segment lost 6 bases, leaving 8 bases of the junction unmatched. The germline V gene has CDR1 SQVTM and CDR2 ANQGSEA. This CDR3 is CSVLPGLAAYNEQFF. CDR3 in DNA: TGCAGCGTCCTACCGGGACTAGCGGCGTACAATGAGCAGTTCTTC.

The chain carries TRBV11-2 and TRBJ2-7; TRBD1 matches 9 bases. Germline CDR1 reads SGHAT; CDR2 reads FQNNGV. The length of the CDR3 is 21 residues. J gave up 0 bases and V 5 bases, and 23 bases lay outside the gene matches. CDR3 sequence: CASSPMAGSRDRVLNSYEQYF. The CDR3 region has the DNA TGTGCCAGCAGCCCCATGGCCGGATCTCGGGACAGGGTTCTTAACTCCTACGAGCAGTACTTC.

V and J are TRBV6-2 or TRBV6-3 and TRBJ2-6; 8 nucleotides line up with TRBD2. CDR3 length: 19 amino acids. Germline values: CDR1 MNHEY, CDR2 SVGEGT. The J segment lost 3 bases and the V segment lost 2 bases, leaving 12 bases of the junction unmatched. The CDR3, as DNA: TGTGCCAGCAGTTACAGCGGGGGACGGTTGAGGTTTGGGGCCAACGTCCTGACTTTC. Protein product: CASSYSGGRLRFGANVLTF.

The genes are TRBV7-3 and TRBJ2-7, with a tentative D call TRBD1 (5 bases). Trimming took off 8 bases at V and 2 bases at J, with 13 bases between the two ends. Germline-derived CDR1 and CDR2 are SGHTA and FQGTGA. This CDR3 has 13 amino acids. CDR3 region: CASSTGPTYEQYF. In DNA, the CDR3 is TGTGCCAGCTCCACAGGACCAACCTACGAGCAGTACTTC. The whole variable domain, filled in from reference TRBV7-3 and TRBJ2-7, reads GAGVSQTPSNKVTEKGKYVELRCDPISGHTALYWYRQSLGQGPEFLIYFQGTGAADDSGLPNDRFFAVRPEGSVSTLKIQRTERGDSAVYLCASSTGPTYEQYFGPGTRLTVT.

The table lists this clonotype with a few counts. The CDR3 bases are TGTGCCAGCAGGGGACAAGGTATGGGCGAGCAGTACTTC. It codes for CASRGQGMGEQYF. V gene TRBV5-6 combines with J gene TRBJ2-4; D is perhaps TRBD1 (6 bases). The J call is uncertain, as TRBJ2-7 better fits the DNA end. The CDR3 loop spans 13 amino acids. Germline lookup yields CDR1 SGHDT and CDR2 YYEEEE.

The table lists this clonotype with a count of one. The V and J genes are TRBV10-1 and TRBJ2-7; D ambiguous. The J call may be incorrect, as the DNA end agrees better with TRBJ2-4. Germline assignment: CDR1 WNHNN and CDR2 SYGVQD (reference sequence). The CDR3 covers 14 residues. The CDR3 region is CASSEAFPKNIQYF. In DNA form, the CDR3 reads TGCGCCAGCAGTGAGGCGTTTCCAAAAAACATTCAGTACTTC.

The sample holds a few counts of this clonotype. The CDR3 DNA sequence: TGTGCCAGCAGTGGCTTTGGATACACCCAGCCCCAGCATTTT. Residues: CASSGFGYTQPQHF. V and J are TRBV12-3 or TRBV12-4 and TRBJ1-5; D is unclear. V lost 5 bases, J lost 7 bases, and 15 bases lay in between. This CDR3 has 14 amino acids.

The J gene is TRBJ2-3, the V gene TRBV2; 11 nucleotides match TRBD2. The J segment lost 3 bases and the V segment lost 7 bases, leaving 3 bases of the junction unmatched. In germline, CDR1 is SNHLY, CDR2 FYNNEI. CDR3 size: 14 residues. CDR3 sequence reads: CASKGTSGTDTQYF. CDR3 sequence (DNA): TGTGCCAGCAAAGGGACTAGCGGAACAGATACGCAGTATTTT.

This sequence joins TRBV4-3 and TRBJ2-3, with D possibly being TRBD1 or TRBD2 (6 bases each). This CDR3 is built from 17 residues. Germline V gives CDR1 LGHNA, CDR2 YSLEER. Deletions cut 1 base from V and 6 bases from J, with 20 bases between. The CDR3 DNA reads TGCGCCAGCAGCCAAGGCCGCCCTCCGGGGGCCGGGGATACGCAGTATTTT. Protein: CASSQGRPPGAGDTQYF.

The gene calls are TRBV20-1 and TRBJ1-1; TRBD1 matches 9 bases. Germline lookup yields CDR1 DFQATT and CDR2 SNEGSKA (reference sequence). The CDR3 length is 12 residues. Trimming removed 5 bases from V and 6 bases from J; junction bases left unmatched: 4. CDR3 sequence: CSAAGQGPEAFF. DNA of the CDR3: TGCAGTGCTGCGGGACAGGGTCCTGAAGCTTTCTTT.

The chain recombines TRBV27 with TRBJ2-5, with D possibly matching TRBD2 (5 bases). The J call may be incorrect, as the DNA end agrees better with TRBJ2-7. The germline gives CDR1 MNHEY, CDR2 SMNVEV (reference sequence). CDR3 length equals 14 residues. The CDR3 sequence: CASSLSGLRLEQYF. As DNA, the CDR3 is TGTGCCAGCAGTTTAAGCGGTCTCCGACTCGAGCAGTACTTC.

The gene calls are TRBV5-1 and TRBJ2-2, with a weak D call TRBD1 (5 bases). Trimming took 0 bases from V and 5 from J, leaving 11 bases between them. Germline lookup yields CDR1 SGHRS and CDR2 YFSETQ. CDR3 length: 15 amino acids. Here the CDR3 reads CASSLEARVTGELFF. In DNA, the CDR3 is TGCGCCAGCAGCTTGGAGGCCAGGGTAACCGGGGAGCTGTTTTTT.

In this sample, this clonotype turned up once. The chain links TRBV5-1 to TRBJ2-1; maybe TRBD1 (6 bases). V dropped 4 bases and J dropped 6 bases, with 14 bases sitting between them. The CDR3 sequence is 14 residues long. From germline, CDR1 is SGHRS and CDR2 YFSETQ. CDR3 coding DNA: TGCGCCAGCAGCGTGGGGGCCGTCACCAATGAGCAGTTCTTC. This codes for CASSVGAVTNEQFF. The variable domain in full, with the rest retrieved from reference TRBV5-1 and TRBJ2-1, is KAGVTQTPRYLIKTRGQQVTLSCSPISGHRSVSWYQQTPGQGLQFLFEYFSETQRNKGNFPGRFSGRQFSNSRSEMNVSTLELGDSALYLCASSVGAVTNEQFFGPGTRLTVL.

The CDR3 bases are TGTGCCAGCAGTGTAACGGGCAGGGTAGAATCACCCCTCCACTTT. This encodes CASSVTGRVESPLHF. J is TRBJ1-6 and V is TRBV27, with a weak D call TRBD1 (5 bases). The CDR3 contains 15 residues. Germline loops: CDR1 MNHEY, CDR2 SMNVEV (reference sequence). V lost 5 bases, J lost 10 bases, and 18 bases lay in between.

This chain links TRBV15 with TRBJ2-2, with 10 bases fitting TRBD2. The CDR3 is made up of 17 amino acids. Trimming cost V 0 bases and J 2 bases; bases outside gene matches: 3. Germline V CDR1 and CDR2: LNHNV, YYDKDF (reference sequence). CDR3 nucleotides: TGTGCCACCAGCAGAGAAGCTAGCGGGGGAAACACCGGGGAGCTGTTTTTT. It specifies CATSREASGGNTGELFF.

This chain uses TRBV3-1 with TRBJ1-1; D is ambiguous. The V gene's germline CDR1 is LGHDT and CDR2 YNNKEL (reference sequence). The CDR3 is 13 residues long. With 5 bases removed from V and 6 bases from J, the gap between germline ends came to 13 bases. The CDR3 nucleotides are TGTGCCAGCAGCTGGCGATATAGCCCTGAAGCTTTCTTT. Residues: CASSWRYSPEAFF. Drawing the rest from reference TRBV3-1 and TRBJ1-1, the complete variable domain is DTAVSQTPKYLVTQMGNDKSIKCEQNLGHDTMYWYKQDSKKFLKIMFSYNNKELIINETVPNRFSPKSPDKAHLNLHINSLELGDSAVYFCASSWRYSPEAFFGQGTRLTVV.

This rearrangement joins TRBV7-2 to TRBJ1-4; no reliable D call. Looked up from germline, CDR1 is SGHTA and CDR2 is FQGNSA. Between the trimmed V and J ends, which lost 5 bases and 8 bases, there was a span of 12 bases. This CDR3 contains 13 residues. The CDR3 protein is CTSSPQGGEKLFF. The CDR3 DNA reads as TGTACCAGCAGCCCCCAAGGAGGAGAAAAACTGTTTTTT.

V and J are TRBV6-2 or TRBV6-3 and TRBJ2-7; perhaps D is TRBD1 or TRBD2 (5 bases each). CDR1 and CDR2 from the germline V gene are MNHEY and SVGEGT. V shed 3 bases and J shed 2 bases, with 14 bases lying between them. The CDR3 runs to 15 residues. The CDR3 DNA sequence: TGTGCCAGCAGTTATTTATTATGGGGGACCTACGAGCAGTACTTC. This encodes CASSYLLWGTYEQYF.

The gene calls are TRBV28 and TRBJ2-7; tentatively, D is TRBD1 (6 bases). Germline loops: CDR1 MDHEN, CDR2 SYDVKM. The CDR3 runs 14 residues. The ends were cut back, 6 bases at V and 0 bases at J, with 12 bases in the middle. The CDR3 protein is CASSGQLSSYEQYF. The CDR3 region has the DNA TGTGCCAGCAGCGGACAGTTAAGCTCCTACGAGCAGTACTTC.

The sample holds a few counts of this clonotype. The rearrangement uses TRBV2 and TRBJ1-2; the D is unclear. The CDR3 is made up of 13 amino acids. Deletions cut 3 bases from V and 7 bases from J, with 12 bases between. CDR1 and CDR2 from the germline V gene are SNHLY and FYNNEI. The DNA for the CDR3 is TGTGCCAGCAGTGATTTAGGAAGAGGTGGCTACACCTTC. It translates to CASSDLGRGGYTF. Supplemented by reference TRBV2 and TRBJ1-2, the full variable domain reads EPEVTQTPSHQVTQMGQEVILRCVPISNHLYFYWYRQILGQKVEFLVSFYNNEISEKSEIFDDQFSVERPDGSNFTLKIRSTKLEDSAMYFCASSDLGRGGYTFGSGTRLTVV.

The rearrangement uses TRBV7-9 and TRBJ2-7; TRBD1 matches 10 bases. Germline values: CDR1 SEHNR, CDR2 FQNEAQ (reference sequence). This CDR3 comprises 13 residues. The V segment lost 7 bases and the J segment 4 bases; nucleotides outside the gene matches: 4. The CDR3 here is CASTPGQGYEQYF. CDR3 in DNA: TGTGCCAGCACTCCGGGACAGGGGTACGAGCAGTACTTC.

The V call is TRBV3-1, the J call TRBJ1-5; a weak D match, TRBD1 (5 bases). The CDR3 runs 15 residues. Looked up from germline, CDR1 is LGHDT and CDR2 is YNNKEL (reference sequence). Trimming took off 5 bases at V and 5 bases at J, with 16 bases between the two ends. The CDR3 DNA follows: TGTGCCAGCAGCGGATGTTGGGGACTTGATCAGCCCCAGCATTTT. Translated, it gives CASSGCWGLDQPQHF.

The chain recombines TRBV19 with TRBJ1-5, with D possibly matching TRBD1 (5 bases). Trimming removed 10 bases at V and 2 bases at J, with 18 bases between. CDR1 is LNHDA, CDR2 SQIVND, per germline (reference sequence). CDR3 length: 15 residues. CDR3 sequence: CATSTRGFGNQPQHF. Written as DNA, the CDR3 is TGTGCCACCTCAACCCGGGGCTTCGGCAATCAGCCCCAGCATTTT. Combining the CDR3 with reference TRBV19 and TRBJ1-5 gives the whole variable domain DGGITQSPKYLFRKEGQNVTLSCEQNLNHDAMYWYRQDPGQGLRLIYYSQIVNDFQKGDIAEGYSVSREKKESFPLTVTSAQKNPTAFYLCATSTRGFGNQPQHFGDGTRLSIL.

This clonotype was recorded at least ten times. The chain employs TRBV2 and TRBJ2-5, with a weak D call TRBD2 (5 bases). Germline lookup yields CDR1 SNHLY and CDR2 FYNNEI. This CDR3 has 14 amino acids. Trimming removed 1 base at V and 9 bases at J, with 15 bases between. In nucleotides, the CDR3 is TGTGCCAGCAGTGAAGGCCTAGCCAACGGAGCCCAGTACTTC. It is translated as CASSEGLANGAQYF.

The chain uses TRBV3-1 and TRBJ1-6; D gene unclear. V was shortened by 3 bases and J by 9 bases, with 15 bases between the two germline ends. Germline V CDR1 and CDR2: LGHDT, YNNKEL (reference sequence). This CDR3 has 15 amino acids. CDR3 nucleotides: TGTGCCAGCAGCCATACCACAGAGTATGCTTCACCCCTCCACTTT. It specifies CASSHTTEYASPLHF.

Concerning this clonotype itself: One end of the junction fails to match germline, which may point to a read error. The J gene is TRBJ1-4, the V gene TRBV10-2; possibly TRBD1 for D (5 bases). This CDR3 contains 14 residues. Germline CDR1 is WSHSY and CDR2 is SAAADI. For the CDR3, the DNA is TGCGCCAGCAGTACCGGGACGATAAATGAAAGACTGTTTTTT. This encodes CASSTGTINERLFF.

This clonotype was seen a handful of times. The J gene is TRBJ1-5, the V gene TRBV12-3 or TRBV12-4, with 7 bases aligning to TRBD1. This CDR3 spans 15 amino acids. Trimming removed 6 bases from V and 4 bases from J; junction bases left unmatched: 9. CDR3 nucleotide sequence: TGTGCCAGCAGCGGTGACAGGGAGGTGAATCAGCCCCAGCATTTT. Its protein product is CASSGDREVNQPQHF.

The sample holds many counts of this clonotype. The chain uses TRBV4-3 and TRBJ2-7; a possible D gene is TRBD1 (6 bases). CDR3 size: 15 residues. Per germline, CDR1 LGHNA and CDR2 YSLEER. The V end lost 0 bases, the J end lost 8 bases, and 17 bases lay between the germline ends. The CDR3, as DNA: TGCGCCAGCAGCCAAGAGACGTTTGTGACAGGCAAGCAGTACTTC. Translation: CASSQETFVTGKQYF.

The V call is TRBV4-2, the J call TRBJ2-3; D not resolved. The germline V gene encodes CDR1 LGHNA and CDR2 YNFKEQ. Trimming removed 4 bases at V and 5 bases at J, with 10 bases between. The CDR3 consists of 13 residues. Here the CDR3 reads CASSPRLRDTQYF. For the CDR3, the DNA is TGTGCCAGCAGCCCCCGACTCCGAGATACGCAGTATTTT.